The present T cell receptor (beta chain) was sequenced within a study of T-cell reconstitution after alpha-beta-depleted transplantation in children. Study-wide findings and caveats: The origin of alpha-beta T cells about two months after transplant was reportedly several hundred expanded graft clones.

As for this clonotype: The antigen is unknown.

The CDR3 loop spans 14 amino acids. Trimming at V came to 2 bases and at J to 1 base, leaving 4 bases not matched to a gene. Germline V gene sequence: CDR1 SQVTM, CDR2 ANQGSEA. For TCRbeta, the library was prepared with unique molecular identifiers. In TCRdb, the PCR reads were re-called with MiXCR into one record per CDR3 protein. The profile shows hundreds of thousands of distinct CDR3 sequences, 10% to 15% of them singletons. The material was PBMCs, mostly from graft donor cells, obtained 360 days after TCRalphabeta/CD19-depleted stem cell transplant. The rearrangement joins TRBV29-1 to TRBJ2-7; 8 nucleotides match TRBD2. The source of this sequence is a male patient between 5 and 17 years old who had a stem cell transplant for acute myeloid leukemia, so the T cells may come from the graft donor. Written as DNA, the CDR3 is TGCAGCGTTGAAACCCGGGAGGGTTCCTACGAGCAGTACTTC. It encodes CSVETREGSYEQYF.